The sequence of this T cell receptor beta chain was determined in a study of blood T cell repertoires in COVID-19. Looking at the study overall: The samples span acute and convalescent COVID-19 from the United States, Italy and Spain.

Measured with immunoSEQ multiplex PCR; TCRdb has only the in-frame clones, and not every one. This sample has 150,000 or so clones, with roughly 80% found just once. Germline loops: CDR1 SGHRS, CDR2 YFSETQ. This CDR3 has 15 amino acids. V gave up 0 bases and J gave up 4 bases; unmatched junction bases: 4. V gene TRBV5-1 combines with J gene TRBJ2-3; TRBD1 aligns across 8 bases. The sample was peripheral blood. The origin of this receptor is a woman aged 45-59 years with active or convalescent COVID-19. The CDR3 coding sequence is TGCGCCAGCAGCTTGGTGGGACAGGATTCAGATACGCAGTATTTT. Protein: CASSLVGQDSDTQYF.